This TCR beta chain is from a study of metastatic and nonmetastatic thyroid tumors. Study overall: Comparison of repertoires was carried out across blood and tumor or nodule tissue from malignant and benign thyroid patients.

This clone was counted between two and nine times. Original processing notes: Variation in CDR3 across clinicopathological groups served as the basis for constructing a distant-metastasis classifier in papillary thyroid cancer. TCRdb ran MiXCR on the PCR reads. The V and J calls reflect TCRdb's pipeline rather than the authors' work. The data show approximately 65,000 clones, with approximately 4.1% seen just once and 20% to 25% held by the top ten. Patients underwent thyroid surgery, and none had received any treatment before it. This CDR3 comprises 12 residues. V was pared by 3 bases and J by 8 bases, with 10 bases between. Germline lookup yields CDR1 MNHNS and CDR2 SASEGT.

Sequencing input: blood. This chain connects TRBV6-1 to TRBJ1-1; D not resolved. This receptor was obtained from a female donor with papillary thyroid cancer or a benign thyroid nodule (not recorded which). Some clones in this sample may be carry-over from other donors' samples. CDR3 region: CASSDIYREAFF. The CDR3 coding sequence is TGTGCCAGCAGTGATATCTACCGGGAAGCTTTCTTT.